The 14 T cell receptor beta chains reported below all come from one sample, sequenced in a study of blood T cell repertoires in COVID-19. Only in-frame clones appear in the TCRdb table, and some are missing; sequencing was by immunoSEQ multiplex PCR. The sample lists approximately 190,000 clones; approximately 80% were seen once. Sequencing was performed on peripheral blood. The receptors originated from a man in his 60s with acute or convalescent COVID-19.

The J gene is TRBJ2-7, the V gene TRBV11-2; D is unclear. The germline V gene has CDR1 SGHAT and CDR2 FQNNGV. The CDR3 is 14 amino acids. Trimming stripped 1 base from V and 3 bases from J, with 10 bases between. This CDR3 reads CASSLGYSRYEQYF. The DNA for the CDR3 is TGTGCCAGCAGCTTAGGTTACTCCCGCTACGAGCAGTACTTC.

The CDR3 reads CASSLGVSPYQETQYF. As DNA, the CDR3 is TGTGCCAGCAGTTTGGGAGTCAGCCCTTACCAAGAGACCCAGTACTTC. The J gene is TRBJ2-5, the V gene TRBV2; a weak D match, TRBD2 (5 bases). V lost 5 bases to trimming and J lost 0 bases, with 16 bases between them. CDR1 and CDR2 from the germline V gene are SNHLY and FYNNEI. CDR3 length equals 16 residues.

This chain links TRBV4-1 with TRBJ2-7, with a tentative D call TRBD2 (7 bases). V was pared by 0 bases and J by 3 bases, with 15 bases between. There are 16 residues in the CDR3. The germline V gene has CDR1 MGHRA and CDR2 YSYEKL. The CDR3 coding sequence is TGCGCCAGCAGCCAAGAGAAGCCAGCGGGACACTACGAGCAGTACTTC. It specifies CASSQEKPAGHYEQYF.

The V gene is TRBV29-1, the J gene TRBJ2-7; D is perhaps TRBD2 (5 bases). The CDR3 is 14 residues long. V gave up 3 bases and J gave up 2 bases, with 14 bases separating them. CDR1 and CDR2 from the germline V gene are SQVTM and ANQGSEA. CDR3 amino acids: CSVEARGRTYEQYF. The CDR3 nucleotides are TGCAGCGTTGAGGCTAGAGGGCGGACCTACGAGCAGTACTTC.

The chain is built from TRBV7-8 and TRBJ1-5; D may be TRBD1 (6 bases). CDR3 length equals 14 residues. The germline V gene encodes CDR1 SGHVS and CDR2 FQNEAQ. Between the trimmed V and J ends, which lost 3 bases and 7 bases, there was a span of 13 bases. The CDR3 DNA follows: TGTGCCAGCAGCTTGGTGAGAGGGGGACAGCCCCAGCATTTT. Amino acid sequence: CASSLVRGGQPQHF.

V and J are TRBV9 and TRBJ2-3, with 7 bases that match TRBD2. V shed 0 bases and J 6 bases; nucleotides not matched to a gene: 16. The CDR3 spans 18 residues. Germline V gene data show CDR1 as SGDLS and CDR2 as YYNGEE. CDR3 residues: CASSVEGRGVAGRDTQYF. The CDR3 DNA reads as TGTGCCAGCAGCGTAGAGGGACGGGGGGTAGCGGGTCGTGATACGCAGTATTTT.

The chain joins TRBV27 to TRBJ2-3; no clear D. V lost 4 bases and J 2 bases, leaving 4 bases between the germline ends. This CDR3 is built from 12 residues. Per germline, CDR1 MNHEY and CDR2 SMNVEV (reference sequence). CDR3 loop: CASSSNTDTQYF. The CDR3 coding sequence is TGTGCCAGCAGTTCTAACACAGATACGCAGTATTTT.

CDR3 protein: CAAAAGLGDTQYF. The CDR3 DNA is TGTGCCGCCGCAGCGGGGCTGGGAGATACGCAGTATTTT. The chain has TRBV9 and TRBJ2-3; 7 bases fit TRBD2. The V and J ends lost 10 bases and 5 bases, in that order; junction bases with no gene match: 10. Germline CDR1 is SGDLS and CDR2 is YYNGEE. The CDR3 spans 13 residues.

This rearrangement joins TRBV7-9 to TRBJ2-3, with TRBD2 identical over 9 bases. The germline V gene has CDR1 SEHNR and CDR2 FQNEAQ (reference sequence). V shed 2 bases and J 2 bases; nucleotides not matched to a gene: 2. CDR3 length: 15 residues. CDR3 residues: CASSLLAGPTDTQYF. CDR3 nucleotides: TGTGCCAGCAGCTTACTAGCGGGACCCACAGATACGCAGTATTTT.

This clone was picked up a small number of times. V is TRBV6-5 and J is TRBJ1-1; D unresolved. V was shortened by 7 bases and J by 0 bases, with 12 bases between the two germline ends. The CDR3 covers 14 residues. Germline lookup yields CDR1 MNHEY and CDR2 SVGAGI. CDR3 DNA sequence: TGTGCCAGCACTGCACCGGGTATGAACACTGAAGCTTTCTTT. It is translated as CASTAPGMNTEAFF.

The chain carries TRBV2 and TRBJ2-1; D call uncertain. Germline values: CDR1 SNHLY, CDR2 FYNNEI. V shed 4 bases and J shed 2 bases, with 15 bases lying between them. The CDR3 sequence is 16 residues long. In nucleotides, the CDR3 is TGTGCCAGCAGTGTTGGGTTGGGCAGGACCTACAATGAGCAGTTCTTC. Translating it yields CASSVGLGRTYNEQFF.

The chain is built from TRBV18 and TRBJ1-6, with D uncertain. V was clipped by 2 bases and J by 9 bases, with 17 bases between them. Germline loops: CDR1 KGHSH, CDR2 LQKENI. The CDR3 is made up of 16 amino acids. CDR3 sequence: CASSPGATGVSSPLHF. The DNA for the CDR3 is TGTGCCAGCTCACCAGGAGCGACTGGTGTATCTTCACCCCTCCACTTT. The whole variable domain, remainder taken from reference TRBV18 and TRBJ1-6, is NAGVMQNPRHLVRRRGQEARLRCSPMKGHSHVYWYRQLPEEGLKFMVYLQKENIIDESGMPKERFSAEFPKEGPSILRIQQVVRGDSAAYFCASSPGATGVSSPLHFGNGTRLTVT.

This sequence joins TRBV14 and TRBJ2-2; perhaps TRBD2 as D (6 bases). Germline lookup yields CDR1 SGHDN and CDR2 FVKESK. V lost 4 bases to trimming and J lost 5 bases, with 14 bases between them. The CDR3 covers 15 residues. This chain's CDR3 is CASSPPGVWTGELFF. DNA of the CDR3: TGTGCCAGCAGCCCCCCGGGGGTCTGGACCGGGGAGCTGTTTTTT.

This clone showed up just once. The genes are TRBV6-5 and TRBJ1-3; TRBD1 aligns across 7 bases. V trimming: 5 bases; J trimming: 4 bases; junction bases outside the gene matches: 2. Germline CDR1 MNHEY, CDR2 SVGAGI. The CDR3 covers 13 residues. CDR3 coding DNA: TGTGCCAGCAGTAGGGACAGAGGAAACACCATATATTTT. It yields the protein CASSRDRGNTIYF.